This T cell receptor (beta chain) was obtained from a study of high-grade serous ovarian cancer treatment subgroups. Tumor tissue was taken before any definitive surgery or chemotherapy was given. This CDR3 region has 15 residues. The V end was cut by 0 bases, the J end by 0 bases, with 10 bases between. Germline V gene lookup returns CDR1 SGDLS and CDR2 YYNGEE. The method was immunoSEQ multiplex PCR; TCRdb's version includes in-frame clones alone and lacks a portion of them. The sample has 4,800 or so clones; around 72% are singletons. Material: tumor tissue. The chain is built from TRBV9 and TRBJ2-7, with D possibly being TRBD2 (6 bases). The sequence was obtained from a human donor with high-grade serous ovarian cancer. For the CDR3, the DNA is TGTGCCAGCAGCGTAGCTGGGGGGAGCTCCTACGAGCAGTACTTC. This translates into CASSVAGGSSYEQYF.